The rows below give T cell receptor beta chains drawn from one sample of a study of breast tumors, draining lymph nodes, adjacent tissues. TCRdb analysed the multiplex PCR reads with MiXCR anew, one entry per CDR3 protein. The sample holds 200,000 to 300,000 distinct CDR3 sequences; 30% are singletons and the top ten take under 1.2%. Sequencing input: axillary lymph node tissue. The receptors shown here come from a female donor with breast cancer. Some clones in this sample may be carry-over from other donors' samples. Both conserved end residues are part of each CDR3. The order of the fields is V gene, J gene, D gene, clone size, CDR3 protein, CDR3 DNA. D genes are given only for firm matches. Clone size appears in some rows only: once, few, many, or a class for an expanded clone.

TRBV5-6	TRBJ2-5	TRBD1	many	CASSGGTGVGETQYF	TGTGCCAGCAGCGGGGGGACAGGGGTGGGAGAGACCCAGTACTTC
TRBV7-7	TRBJ1-5	-	many	CASSLDKPGGQPQHF	TGTGCTAGCAGCTTAGACAAGCCGGGAGGGCAGCCCCAGCATTTT
TRBV27	TRBJ2-1	TRBD1	-	CASNPRGRNEQFF	TGTGCCAGCAATCCCAGGGGGCGGAATGAGCAGTTCTTC
TRBV12-3/TRBV12-4	TRBJ1-5	-	many	CASSPLQWDSNQPQHF	TGTGCCAGCAGTCCTTTGCAGTGGGACAGCAATCAGCCCCAGCATTTT
TRBV2	TRBJ2-5	TRBD1	many	CASSVGDSKTQYF	TGTGCCAGCAGTGTCGGGGACAGTAAGACCCAGTACTTC
TRBV11-3	TRBJ2-3	-	many	CASRLAISTDTQYF	TGTGCCAGCAGGCTAGCGATTAGCACAGATACGCAGTATTTT
TRBV29-1	TRBJ2-1	TRBD2	many	CSVEEWLAEYNEQFF	TGCAGCGTTGAAGAGTGGCTAGCGGAGTACAATGAGCAGTTCTTC
TRBV11-1	TRBJ1-4	-	many	CASSLHRDEKLFF	TGTGCCAGCAGCTTACACCGGGATGAAAAACTGTTTTTT
TRBV20-1	TRBJ2-7	TRBD2	many	CSARSSSGFHEQYF	TGCAGTGCTAGGTCGTCTAGCGGGTTCCACGAGCAGTACTTC
TRBV4-1	TRBJ2-2	TRBD2	many	CASSRGLADTGELFF	TGCGCCAGCAGCCGTGGACTAGCGGACACCGGGGAGCTGTTTTTT
TRBV3-1	TRBJ2-1	-	-	CASSQQGPTPYNEQFF	TGTGCCAGCAGCCAACAGGGACCCACCCCCTACAATGAGCAGTTCTTC
TRBV2	TRBJ2-5	-	many	CASSVDWQGGETQYF	TGTGCCAGCAGTGTAGACTGGCAGGGCGGCGAGACCCAGTACTTC
TRBV20-1	TRBJ2-2	TRBD2	-	CSASIDTSGTPGELFF	TGCAGTGCTAGTATTGATACTAGCGGAACCCCCGGGGAGCTGTTTTTT
TRBV3-1	TRBJ1-6	-	many	CASSQTGLTYTSPLHF	TGTGCCAGCAGCCAGACGGGCCTAACCTATACTTCACCCCTCCACTTT
TRBV5-1	TRBJ2-1	TRBD2	-	CASSFRGVSNEQFF	TGCGCCAGCAGCTTCCGGGGGGTTTCGAATGAGCAGTTCTTC
TRBV7-7	TRBJ2-7	-	many	CASSPRVGSYEQYF	TGTGCTAGCAGCCCTCGCGTAGGGAGTTACGAGCAGTACTTC
TRBV4-3	TRBJ2-3	-	many	CASSWDTQYF	TGCGCCAGCAGCTGGGATACGCAGTATTTT
TRBV7-2	TRBJ1-5	-	-	CASSLRWASNQPQHF	TGTGCCAGCAGCTTACGTTGGGCTAGCAATCAGCCCCAGCATTTT
TRBV20-1	TRBJ1-1	-	-	CSVKNRGRPTEAFF	TGCAGTGTCAAGAACCGGGGGCGCCCCACTGAAGCTTTCTTT
TRBV7-9	TRBJ1-4	-	-	CASTGRGEKLSF	TGTGCCAGCACCGGTAGGGGTGAAAAACTGTCTTTC
TRBV9	TRBJ1-5	-	many	CASSVGQFPQPQHF	TGTGCCAGCAGCGTCGGACAGTTCCCTCAGCCCCAGCATTTT
TRBV25-1	TRBJ1-2	-	many	CASSDSRGGGYTF	TGTGCCAGCAGTGATAGCAGGGGTGGTGGCTACACCTTC
TRBV7-9	TRBJ1-4	-	many	CASSLGQDNEKLFF	TGTGCCAGCAGCTTAGGACAGGATAATGAAAAACTGTTTTTT
TRBV4-2	TRBJ2-7	TRBD2	many	CASSQVWRGGYEQYF	TGTGCCAGCAGCCAAGTTTGGCGGGGGGGCTACGAGCAGTACTTC
TRBV6-6	TRBJ1-6	-	many	CASSRGTNSPLHF	TGTGCCAGCAGCCGGGGGACGAATTCACCCCTCCACTTT
TRBV5-1	TRBJ2-1	-	many	CASSLAGGRNEQFF	TGCGCCAGCAGCTTGGCCGGGGGACGGAATGAGCAGTTCTTC
TRBV5-5	TRBJ2-7	TRBD2	-	CASSSGTTGRVLAYEQYF	TGTGCCAGCAGCAGCGGGACTACCGGGAGAGTATTGGCCTACGAGCAGTACTTC
TRBV11-2	TRBJ1-6	-	many	CASSWGRNSPLHF	TGTGCCAGCAGTTGGGGACGTAATTCACCCCTCCACTTT
TRBV27	TRBJ1-5	-	few	CASTPGGRGNQPQHF	TGTGCCAGCACCCCGGGCGGTAGGGGGAATCAGCCCCAGCATTTT
TRBV6-5	TRBJ2-1	-	few	CASSYSRPYNEQFF	TGTGCCAGCAGTTACTCGAGACCCTACAATGAGCAGTTCTTC
TRBV20-1	TRBJ2-5	TRBD1	many	CSARARTGGRETQYF	TGCAGTGCTAGAGCTAGGACAGGGGGTAGAGAGACCCAGTACTTC
TRBV20-1	TRBJ1-1	-	few	CSALGNTEAFF	TGCAGTGCTTTGGGTAACACTGAAGCTTTCTTT
TRBV19	TRBJ1-3	-	many	CASSGSGEPGNTIYF	TGTGCCAGTAGTGGGTCAGGAGAACCTGGAAACACCATATATTTT
TRBV6-1	TRBJ2-1	TRBD1	-	CASLRTGRSYNEQFF	TGTGCCAGCTTACGGACAGGGCGCTCCTACAATGAGCAGTTCTTC
TRBV3-1	TRBJ1-4	TRBD1	many	CASSSLTGRDEKLFF	TGTGCCAGCAGCTCACTGACAGGGCGGGATGAAAAACTGTTTTTT
TRBV7-9	TRBJ2-2	TRBD1	many	CASSHRQGLGTNTGELFF	TGTGCCAGCAGCCACAGACAGGGATTGGGAACGAACACCGGGGAGCTGTTTTTT
TRBV6-5	TRBJ2-7	TRBD2	few	CASSHGSGGGAYEQYF	TGTGCCAGCAGTCACGGTAGCGGGGGGGGGGCCTACGAGCAGTACTTC
TRBV6-5	TRBJ2-7	-	many	CASSLTALTPREQYF	TGTGCCAGCAGCCTGACAGCACTAACCCCCCGGGAGCAGTACTTC
TRBV27	TRBJ2-7	TRBD1	-	CASSFRDRAAYEQYF	TGTGCCAGCAGTTTCAGGGACAGGGCGGCTTACGAGCAGTACTTC
TRBV11-3	TRBJ1-2	TRBD1	many	CASSLFQGGYGYTF	TGTGCCAGCAGCTTATTTCAGGGGGGCTATGGCTACACCTTC
TRBV20-1	TRBJ1-6	-	-	CSAKMDRGTLHF	TGCAGTGCTAAAATGGACAGAGGAACCCTCCACTTT
TRBV6-1	TRBJ2-7	-	few	CASSRDFAYEQYF	TGTGCCAGCAGTAGGGACTTCGCCTACGAGCAGTACTTC
TRBV10-2	TRBJ2-7	TRBD2	many	CASSVLTSGEQYF	TGCGCCAGCAGTGTTCTTACTAGCGGCGAGCAGTACTTC
TRBV2	TRBJ2-7	TRBD1	-	CVSSESLTGSSYEQYF	TGTGTCAGCAGTGAATCCTTGACAGGGAGCTCCTACGAGCAGTACTTC
TRBV7-9	TRBJ2-3	TRBD2	many	CASSSRGLAGSDTQYF	TGTGCCAGCAGCTCCCGAGGACTAGCGGGATCAGATACGCAGTATTTT
TRBV20-1	TRBJ2-7	-	many	CSARDTSSYEQYF	TGCAGTGCAAGAGACACGAGCTCCTACGAGCAGTACTTC
TRBV7-9	TRBJ1-5	-	-	CASSSPNLNQPQHF	TGTGCCAGCAGCTCGCCGAATCTCAATCAGCCCCAGCATTTT
TRBV6-6	TRBJ1-2	TRBD1	many	CASSSGGVYGYTF	TGTGCCAGCAGTTCAGGGGGCGTCTATGGCTACACCTTC
TRBV6-5	TRBJ2-1	TRBD2	few	CASRTTILSGRVNEQFF	TGTGCCAGCAGGACAACGATCCTTAGCGGGAGGGTCAATGAGCAGTTCTTC
TRBV19	TRBJ2-1	-	many	CASSIGQNNEQFF	TGTGCCAGTAGTATTGGGCAGAATAATGAGCAGTTCTTC
TRBV12-3/TRBV12-4	TRBJ2-7	-	many	CASSLRAGIYEQYF	TGTGCCAGCAGTTTAAGGGCAGGGATCTACGAGCAGTACTTC
TRBV6-2/TRBV6-3	TRBJ2-1	-	few	CASSYGDITMSQFF	TGTGCCAGCAGTTACGGCGATATAACAATGAGCCAGTTCTTC
TRBV7-7	TRBJ2-7	-	-	CARASGSPTFYEQYF	TGTGCTAGAGCGTCAGGCAGTCCCACTTTCTACGAGCAGTACTTC
TRBV7-8	TRBJ1-4	TRBD1	-	CASSFRQGANEKLFF	TGTGCCAGCAGCTTCCGACAGGGGGCAAATGAAAAACTGTTTTTT
TRBV19	TRBJ2-1	TRBD2	many	CASSFLAGVYNEQFF	TGTGCCAGTAGTTTCCTAGCGGGAGTCTACAATGAGCAGTTCTTC